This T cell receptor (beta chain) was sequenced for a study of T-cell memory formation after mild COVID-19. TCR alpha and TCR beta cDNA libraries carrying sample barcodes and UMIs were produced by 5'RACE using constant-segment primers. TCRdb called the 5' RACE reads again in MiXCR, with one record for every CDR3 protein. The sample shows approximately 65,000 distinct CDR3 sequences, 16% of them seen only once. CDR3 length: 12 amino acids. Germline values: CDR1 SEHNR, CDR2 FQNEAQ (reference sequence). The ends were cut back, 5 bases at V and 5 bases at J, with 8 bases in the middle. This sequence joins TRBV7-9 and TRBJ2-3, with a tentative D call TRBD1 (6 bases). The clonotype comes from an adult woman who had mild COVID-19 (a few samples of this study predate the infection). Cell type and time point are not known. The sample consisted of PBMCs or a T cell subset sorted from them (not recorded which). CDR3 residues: CASSRTEDTQYF. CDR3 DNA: TGTGCCAGCAGCCGGACAGAAGATACGCAGTATTTT. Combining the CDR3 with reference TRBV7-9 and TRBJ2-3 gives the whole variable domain DTGVSQNPRHKITKRGQNVTFRCDPISEHNRLYWYRQTLGQGPEFLTYFQNEAQLEKSRLLSDRFSAERPKGSFSTLEIQRTEQGDSAMYLCASSRTEDTQYFGPGTRLTVL.